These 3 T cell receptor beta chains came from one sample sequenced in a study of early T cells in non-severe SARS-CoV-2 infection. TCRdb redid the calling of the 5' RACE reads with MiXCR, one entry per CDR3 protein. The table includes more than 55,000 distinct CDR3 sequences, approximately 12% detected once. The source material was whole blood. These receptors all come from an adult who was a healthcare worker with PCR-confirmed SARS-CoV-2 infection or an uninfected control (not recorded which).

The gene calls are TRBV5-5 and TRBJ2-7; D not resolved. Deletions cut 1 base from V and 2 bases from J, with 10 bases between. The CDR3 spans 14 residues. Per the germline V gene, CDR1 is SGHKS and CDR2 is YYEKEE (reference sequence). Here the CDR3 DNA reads TGTGCCAGCAGCTTGAGGAGAGGACCCTACGAGCAGTACTTC. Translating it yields CASSLRRGPYEQYF.

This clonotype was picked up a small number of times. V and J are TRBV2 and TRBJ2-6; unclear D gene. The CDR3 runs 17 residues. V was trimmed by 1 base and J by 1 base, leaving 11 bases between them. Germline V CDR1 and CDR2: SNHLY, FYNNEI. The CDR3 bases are TGTGCCAGCAGTGAAGGGCGTATGCGGTCTGGGGCCAACGTCCTGACTTTC. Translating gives CASSEGRMRSGANVLTF.

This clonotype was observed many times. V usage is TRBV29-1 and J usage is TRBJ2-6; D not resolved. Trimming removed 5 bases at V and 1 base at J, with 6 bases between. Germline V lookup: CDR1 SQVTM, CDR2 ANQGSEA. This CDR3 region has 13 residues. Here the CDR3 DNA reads TGCAGCGTTTGGGTATCTGGGGCCAACGTCCTGACTTTC. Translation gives CSVWVSGANVLTF.